These 17 T cell receptor beta chains share one sample of origin, sequenced in a study of blood T cell repertoires in COVID-19. Data came from immunoSEQ multiplex PCR; TCRdb stores just in-frame clones and leaves some out. The table has tens of thousands of clones, approximately 84% seen once; the top ten hold about 15%. Sequencing was performed on peripheral blood. These receptor sequences come from a human donor in a cohort sampled during active COVID-19.

CDR3 in amino acids: CARSLRGLAGGKGIQYF. The CDR3 DNA reads TGCGCCAGGAGCCTTAGGGGACTAGCGGGAGGTAAGGGCATTCAGTACTTC. The chain carries TRBV10-2 and TRBJ2-4; TRBD2 aligns across 15 bases. Germline lookup yields CDR1 WSHSY and CDR2 SAAADI. The CDR3 contains 17 residues. V trimming: 9 bases; J trimming: 9 bases; junction bases outside the gene matches: 15.

The gene calls are TRBV6-6 and TRBJ1-5; a possible D gene is TRBD1 (5 bases). V lost 0 bases and J lost 2, with 11 bases in between. The CDR3 spans 16 residues. Germline values: CDR1 MNHNY, CDR2 SVGAGI (reference sequence). CDR3 sequence (DNA): TGTGCCAGCAGTTACTCTCAAAGGGGCGGCAATCAGCCCCAGCATTTT. Translating it yields CASSYSQRGGNQPQHF.

The chain is built from TRBV7-9 and TRBJ2-7, with D maybe TRBD2 (5 bases). CDR3 length: 13 amino acids. The germline V and J ends were trimmed by 5 bases and 1 base, with 9 bases remaining between them. In germline, CDR1 is SEHNR, CDR2 FQNEAQ (reference sequence). The DNA for the CDR3 is TGTGCCAGCAGCCCCGGGGAGTCCTACGAGCAGTACTTC. This encodes CASSPGESYEQYF.

The rearrangement links TRBV18 to TRBJ2-7; TRBD2 agrees at 7 bases. Germline lookup yields CDR1 KGHSH and CDR2 LQKENI. The CDR3 totals 14 residues. V shed 4 bases and J 0 bases; nucleotides not matched to a gene: 3. For the CDR3, the DNA is TGTGCCAGCTCACTCCGGGACTACTCCTACGAGCAGTACTTC. It specifies CASSLRDYSYEQYF.

This clone was recorded a few times. The gene calls are TRBV4-3 and TRBJ1-1; D gene uncertain. Deletions cut 0 bases from V and 0 bases from J, with 8 bases between. This CDR3 spans 15 amino acids. The V gene's germline CDR1 is LGHNA and CDR2 YSLEER. The chain's CDR3 is CASSQDGRLNTEAFF. In DNA form, the CDR3 reads TGCGCCAGCAGCCAAGATGGCAGATTGAACACTGAAGCTTTCTTT.

DNA of the CDR3: TGTGCCAGCAGTTTATTTGCGGGTCGGCCGGATGGTGGCTACACCTTC. Amino acids: CASSLFAGRPDGGYTF. V and J are TRBV28 and TRBJ1-2, with D uncertain. Germline V gene data show CDR1 as MDHEN and CDR2 as SYDVKM. This CDR3 has 16 residues. V was shortened by 1 base and J by 7 bases, with 19 bases between the two germline ends.

This clone is medium-sized by share. The chain couples TRBV11-2 to TRBJ1-2; the D gene is possibly TRBD1 (5 bases). Germline V gives CDR1 SGHAT, CDR2 FQNNGV. Trimming took off 5 bases at V and 2 bases at J, with 15 bases between the two ends. The CDR3 totals 15 residues. CDR3 nucleotide sequence: TGTGCCAGCAGCGTATGGGAGGGGTGGAACTATGGCTACACCTTC. Translated, it gives CASSVWEGWNYGYTF.

V gene TRBV7-9 combines with J gene TRBJ2-3; 9 bases line up with TRBD2. V was clipped by 5 bases and J by 3 bases; unmatched bases: 6. The CDR3 is 15 amino acids. The germline CDR1 and CDR2 sequences are SEHNR and FQNEAQ (reference sequence). CDR3 amino acids: CASSQPSGETDTQYF. The CDR3 coding sequence is TGTGCCAGCAGCCAGCCTAGCGGGGAAACAGATACGCAGTATTTT.

The chain couples TRBV5-6 to TRBJ2-6; 14 nucleotides align to TRBD2. V was clipped by 4 bases and J by 0 bases; unmatched bases: 6. Germline V lookup: CDR1 SGHDT, CDR2 YYEEEE. This CDR3 spans 19 amino acids. The CDR3 DNA follows: TGTGCCAGCAGCGGACTAGCGGGAGGAAAACTCTCTGGGGCCAACGTCCTGACTTTC. It codes for CASSGLAGGKLSGANVLTF.

J is TRBJ2-1 and V is TRBV6-5; TRBD1 aligns across 9 bases. The CDR3 length is 14 residues. Germline CDR1 reads MNHEY; CDR2 reads SVGAGI. With 7 bases clipped from V and 4 bases from J, the junction kept 5 bases outside the gene matches. The CDR3 sequence is CASMDRGQYNEQFF. DNA for the CDR3: TGTGCCAGCATGGACAGGGGACAATACAATGAGCAGTTCTTC.

The chain uses TRBV28 and TRBJ1-2; 10 nucleotides agree with TRBD1. Germline V lookup: CDR1 MDHEN, CDR2 SYDVKM. Trimming at V came to 8 bases and at J to 4 bases, leaving 16 bases not matched to a gene. The CDR3 has 17 amino acids. The CDR3 sequence: CASYGISTGQGIYGYTF. DNA for the CDR3: TGTGCCAGCTACGGTATATCGACGGGACAGGGGATCTATGGCTACACCTTC.

Only one count was recorded for this clone. This chain links TRBV7-2 with TRBJ1-5, with 8 bases fitting TRBD1. Germline CDR1 reads SGHTA; CDR2 reads FQGNSA. There are 16 residues in the CDR3. V dropped 4 bases and J dropped 2; count of bases not matched to a gene: 7. CDR3 in DNA: TGTGCCAGCAGCTCCCCCGACAGGGGTGGCAATCAGCCCCAGCATTTT. Amino acid sequence: CASSSPDRGGNQPQHF. Combining the CDR3 with reference TRBV7-2 and TRBJ1-5 gives the whole variable domain GAGVSQSPSNKVTEKGKDVELRCDPISGHTALYWYRQSLGQGLEFLIYFQGNSAPDKSGLPSDRFSAERTGGSVSTLTIQRTQQEDSAVYLCASSSPDRGGNQPQHFGDGTRLSIL.

This sequence joins TRBV25-1 and TRBJ2-5; 10 bases match TRBD1. Germline V CDR1 and CDR2: MGHDK, SYGVNS. The CDR3 has 16 residues. The junction had 14 bases not matched to a gene; V was cut back by 8 bases and J by 5 bases. The CDR3 is CASLGRKDRGWETQYF. The CDR3 DNA follows: TGTGCCAGCTTGGGGAGGAAGGACAGGGGGTGGGAGACCCAGTACTTC.

The CDR3 is CASSLQTGLTSPLHF. In DNA, the CDR3 is TGCGCCAGCAGCTTGCAGACAGGGTTGACTTCACCCCTCCACTTT. The chain has TRBV5-1 and TRBJ1-6; 7 bases are shared with TRBD1. Germline V CDR1 and CDR2: SGHRS, YFSETQ. The CDR3 runs 15 residues. The V gene end was trimmed by 1 base and the J gene end by 9 bases; junction bases not matched to a gene: 7.

The chain is built from TRBV5-1 and TRBJ2-2, with a tentative D call TRBD2 (6 bases). Trimming left V 0 bases short and J 1 base short, with 10 bases between. The CDR3 consists of 16 residues. CDR1 SGHRS and CDR2 YFSETQ come from the germline V gene. This CDR3 is CASSLEVSGNTGELFF. As DNA, the CDR3 is TGCGCCAGCAGCTTGGAGGTTAGCGGGAACACCGGGGAGCTGTTTTTT.

There are a few counts of this clone. The chain has TRBV4-2 and TRBJ1-3, with D tentatively TRBD1 (5 bases). V shed 4 bases and J shed 0 bases, with 10 bases lying between them. The CDR3 runs 15 residues. Germline V gene lookup returns CDR1 LGHNA and CDR2 YNFKEQ. CDR3 loop: CASSLRQSSGNTIYF. The DNA of the CDR3 is TGTGCCAGCAGCCTCCGACAGAGCTCTGGAAACACCATATATTTT.

The chain links TRBV5-1 to TRBJ2-5, with D possibly being TRBD1 (5 bases). The germline CDR1 and CDR2 sequences are SGHRS and YFSETQ. V shed 0 bases and J shed 4 bases, with 13 bases lying between them. CDR3 length equals 15 residues. The DNA of the CDR3 is TGCGCCAGCAGCTTGGGGACAACTGGCGGAGAGACCCAGTACTTC. Residues: CASSLGTTGGETQYF. The full variable domain, completed using reference TRBV5-1 and TRBJ2-5, is KAGVTQTPRYLIKTRGQQVTLSCSPISGHRSVSWYQQTPGQGLQFLFEYFSETQRNKGNFPGRFSGRQFSNSRSEMNVSTLELGDSALYLCASSLGTTGGETQYFGPGTRLLVL.